Listed below are T cell receptor beta chains from one sample, sequenced in a study of blood T cell repertoires in COVID-19. Clones were read by immunoSEQ multiplex PCR, and TCRdb kept only the in-frame ones, dropping some. This sample has about 120,000 clones, with about four fifths found just once. The sample was peripheral blood. The source of these receptors is a man aged 30 to 45 with COVID-19, enrolled during active disease. Each CDR3 is given with its conserved first and last residue. Each record gives: V gene, J gene, clone size, D gene, CDR3 protein, CDR3 DNA. A D gene is named only where the DNA matches it firmly. Only some rows state a clone size, as once, few, many or a class for expanded clones.

v_gene: TRBV6-2/TRBV6-3; j_gene: TRBJ2-2; abundance: .; d_gene: .; CDR3aa: CASSYRGLLKEQGELFF; CDR3nt: TGTGCCAGCAGTTACAGGGGCCTTTTGAAGGAACAAGGGGAGCTGTTTTTT
v_gene: TRBV5-5; j_gene: TRBJ2-7; abundance: .; d_gene: TRBD1; CDR3aa: CASSQGGQDEQYF; CDR3nt: TGTGCCAGCAGCCAAGGGGGCCAGGACGAGCAGTACTTC
v_gene: TRBV5-4; j_gene: TRBJ2-2; abundance: .; d_gene: .; CDR3aa: CASTEGSGNTGELFF; CDR3nt: TGTGCCAGCACCGAGGGTAGCGGGAACACCGGGGAGCTGTTTTTT
v_gene: TRBV6-2/TRBV6-3; j_gene: TRBJ1-6; abundance: few; d_gene: .; CDR3aa: CASSYSWDSSPLHF; CDR3nt: TGTGCCAGCAGTTACTCGTGGGACTCTTCACCCCTCCACTTT
v_gene: TRBV6-6; j_gene: TRBJ1-2; abundance: .; d_gene: TRBD1; CDR3aa: CASTLSDRGGGGYTF; CDR3nt: TGTGCCAGCACCCTTTCGGACAGGGGAGGGGGAGGCTACACCTTC
v_gene: TRBV7-2; j_gene: TRBJ2-7; abundance: .; d_gene: TRBD2; CDR3aa: CASRETSGGTYEQYF; CDR3nt: TGTGCCAGCAGAGAGACTAGCGGGGGGACCTACGAGCAGTACTTC
v_gene: TRBV12-3/TRBV12-4; j_gene: TRBJ1-2; abundance: .; d_gene: .; CDR3aa: CASSSLLGYTF; CDR3nt: TGTGCCAGCAGTTCCCTACTAGGCTACACCTTC
v_gene: TRBV5-1; j_gene: TRBJ2-2; abundance: .; d_gene: TRBD1; CDR3aa: CASSLGLGQGDTGELFF; CDR3nt: TGCGCCAGCAGCTTGGGTCTCGGACAGGGAGACACCGGGGAGCTGTTTTTT
v_gene: TRBV2; j_gene: TRBJ2-3; abundance: .; d_gene: .; CDR3aa: CASSAGPTTDTQYF; CDR3nt: TGTGCCAGCAGTGCTGGGCCTACCACAGATACGCAGTATTTT
v_gene: TRBV7-8; j_gene: TRBJ1-2; abundance: .; d_gene: TRBD1; CDR3aa: CASSRGQEHYGYTF; CDR3nt: TGTGCCAGCAGCCGAGGACAGGAACACTATGGCTACACCTTC
v_gene: TRBV5-1; j_gene: TRBJ1-3; abundance: .; d_gene: TRBD1; CDR3aa: CASSSTGGQSGNTIYF; CDR3nt: TGCGCCAGCAGCTCCACAGGGGGCCAGTCTGGAAACACCATATATTTT
v_gene: TRBV5-1; j_gene: TRBJ2-3; abundance: few; d_gene: TRBD2; CDR3aa: CASSLAVAGVTDTQYF; CDR3nt: TGCGCCAGCAGCTTGGCCGTAGCGGGGGTCACAGATACGCAGTATTTT
v_gene: TRBV19; j_gene: TRBJ1-2; abundance: few; d_gene: .; CDR3aa: CASSYIRDYTF; CDR3nt: TGTGCCAGTAGCTACATCCGGGACTACACCTTC
v_gene: TRBV7-9; j_gene: TRBJ1-2; abundance: .; d_gene: TRBD1; CDR3aa: CASSLGGQGAYGYTF; CDR3nt: TGTGCCAGCAGCTTAGGGGGACAGGGGGCATATGGCTACACCTTC
v_gene: TRBV5-6; j_gene: TRBJ1-2; abundance: .; d_gene: .; CDR3aa: CASSLRVGTGPPYGYTF; CDR3nt: TGTGCCAGCAGCTTGCGGGTCGGTACAGGGCCACCCTATGGCTACACCTTC
v_gene: TRBV6-2/TRBV6-3; j_gene: TRBJ1-1; abundance: few; d_gene: .; CDR3aa: CASSYRRRGTEAFF; CDR3nt: TGTGCCAGCAGTTACAGACGGCGAGGTACTGAAGCTTTCTTT
v_gene: TRBV30; j_gene: TRBJ2-3; abundance: .; d_gene: .; CDR3aa: CAWSVGVTPDTQYF; CDR3nt: TGTGCCTGGAGTGTAGGGGTAACCCCAGATACGCAGTATTTT
v_gene: TRBV4-1; j_gene: TRBJ2-7; abundance: .; d_gene: TRBD1; CDR3aa: CASSQVATGAYEQYF; CDR3nt: TGCGCCAGCAGCCAAGTCGCGACAGGGGCATACGAGCAGTACTTC
v_gene: TRBV21-1; j_gene: TRBJ2-2; abundance: once; d_gene: .; CDR3aa: CASGGTGTSNTGELFF; CDR3nt: TGTGCCAGCGGGGGAACCGGGACATCGAACACCGGGGAGCTGTTTTTT
v_gene: TRBV12-3/TRBV12-4; j_gene: TRBJ1-2; abundance: few; d_gene: TRBD1; CDR3aa: CASSSGQIGGYTF; CDR3nt: TGTGCCAGCAGCTCGGGACAGATTGGTGGCTACACCTTC
v_gene: TRBV28; j_gene: TRBJ1-3; abundance: .; d_gene: .; CDR3aa: CASSLYRYGNTIYF; CDR3nt: TGTGCCAGCAGTTTATACAGATATGGAAACACCATATATTTT
v_gene: TRBV10-3; j_gene: TRBJ1-4; abundance: .; d_gene: .; CDR3aa: CAISDLTGEKLFF; CDR3nt: TGTGCCATCAGTGATCTCACGGGTGAAAAACTGTTTTTT
v_gene: TRBV19; j_gene: TRBJ2-5; abundance: few; d_gene: TRBD2; CDR3aa: CASSSVSSGRQETQYF; CDR3nt: TGTGCCAGTAGTAGTGTGTCTAGCGGGCGTCAAGAGACCCAGTACTTC
v_gene: TRBV5-6; j_gene: TRBJ1-2; abundance: .; d_gene: .; CDR3aa: CASSLAPEPHYGYTF; CDR3nt: TGTGCCAGCAGCTTGGCCCCGGAGCCCCACTATGGCTACACCTTC
v_gene: TRBV28; j_gene: TRBJ2-3; abundance: .; d_gene: TRBD2; CDR3aa: CASSSLGVAGSTDTQYF; CDR3nt: TGTGCCAGCAGTTCCCTAGGGGTAGCGGGGAGCACAGATACGCAGTATTTT
v_gene: TRBV10-3; j_gene: TRBJ1-1; abundance: .; d_gene: TRBD1; CDR3aa: CAIRTGGRDTEAFF; CDR3nt: TGTGCCATCCGGACAGGGGGCAGGGACACTGAAGCTTTCTTT
v_gene: TRBV6-5; j_gene: TRBJ2-3; abundance: .; d_gene: .; CDR3aa: CASSFTVGEDTQYF; CDR3nt: TGTGCCAGCAGTTTTACGGTTGGTGAAGATACGCAGTATTTT
v_gene: TRBV11-3; j_gene: TRBJ2-7; abundance: .; d_gene: .; CDR3aa: CASSRDLGSYEQYF; CDR3nt: TGTGCCAGCTCCCGGGACTTAGGCTCCTACGAGCAGTACTTC
v_gene: TRBV11-2; j_gene: TRBJ2-3; abundance: .; d_gene: .; CDR3aa: CASSLGGGTDTQYF; CDR3nt: TGTGCCAGCAGCTTAGGGGGGGGCACAGATACGCAGTATTTT